This T cell receptor beta chain was retrieved from a study of blood T cell repertoires in COVID-19. Whole-study context: Sources were T cells, B-cell-depleted T cells, or PBMCs; the material itself was cDNA or gDNA.

Between the trimmed V and J ends, which lost 4 bases and 3 bases, there was a span of 30 bases. CDR3 length: 21 residues. Germline values: CDR1 LNHDA, CDR2 SQIVND (reference sequence). The protocol was immunoSEQ multiplex PCR, while the TCRdb copy is restricted to in-frame clones and leaves out a portion. The sample has 85,000 to 95,000 clones; 70% to 90% are singletons. The sample taken for sequencing was peripheral blood. The chain recombines TRBV19 with TRBJ2-2; weak D call: TRBD2 (8 bases). The receptor was isolated from a man in his sixties with acute or convalescent COVID-19. The CDR3 DNA follows: TGTGCCAGTAGTACTGGCGGAGACAGGGTCGGCGGGGGGTACTACACCGGGGAGCTGTTTTTT. It translates to CASSTGGDRVGGGYYTGELFF.